The 32 T cell receptor beta chains below come from one sample, sequenced in a study of shared clonotypes between healthy human individuals. Naive CD8 cells comprised CD45RO-negative, CCR7-positively selected cells, excluding terminally differentiated effector memory CD45RA+ cells. Measured with immunoSEQ multiplex PCR; TCRdb has only the in-frame clones, and not every one. The sample yields fewer than 800,000 clones, around 92% seen once. Material for sequencing was naive CD8+ T cells sorted from blood. These receptors were collected from a man under 40 in good health.

There are many counts of this clone. This chain joins TRBV6-1 and TRBJ2-5; no clear D. CDR3 length: 12 residues. Germline V CDR1 and CDR2: MNHNS, SASEGT. Trimming removed 6 bases at V and 4 bases at J, with 9 bases between. The CDR3 bases are TGTGCCAGCAGGGAACGGCCAGAGACCCAGTACTTC. Translating gives CASRERPETQYF.

The V and J genes are TRBV6-5 and TRBJ2-1; TRBD2 is a possible D gene (5 bases). The CDR3 has 12 residues. Trimming cost V 8 bases and J 7 bases, with 12 bases left between them. The V gene's germline CDR1 is MNHEY and CDR2 SVGAGI. In DNA, the CDR3 is TGTGCCAGCGAGGACTTGTCTAATGAGCAGTTCTTC. It codes for CASEDLSNEQFF.

The chain carries TRBV14 and TRBJ2-1; 10 nucleotides agree with TRBD2. The length of the CDR3 is 14 residues. Germline CDR1 and CDR2: SGHDN and FVKESK. The V gene end was trimmed by 5 bases and the J gene end by 4 bases; junction bases not matched to a gene: 2. The CDR3 DNA follows: TGTGCCAGCAGCTGGACTAGCGGTTACAATGAGCAGTTCTTC. Amino acid sequence: CASSWTSGYNEQFF.

Points on this clone: Other DNA sequences in the sample encode the same CDR3. The chain carries TRBV19 and TRBJ2-7, with TRBD1 identical over 10 bases. Germline V lookup: CDR1 LNHDA, CDR2 SQIVND (reference sequence). The CDR3 contains 14 residues. V shed 6 bases, J shed 4 bases, and the junction held 6 bases outside the gene matches. Written as DNA, the CDR3 is TGTGCCAGTAGCCCGGGACAGGGGCCTTACGAGCAGTACTTC. Protein product: CASSPGQGPYEQYF.

V usage is TRBV11-2 and J usage is TRBJ2-7; TRBD1 or TRBD2 may be the D gene (5 bases each). This CDR3 has 14 residues. Trimming removed 1 base from V and 4 bases from J, with 11 bases in between. Per the germline V gene, CDR1 is SGHAT and CDR2 is FQNNGV. CDR3: CASSLVTGQYEQYF. CDR3 sequence (DNA): TGTGCCAGCAGCTTAGTCACGGGGCAATACGAGCAGTACTTC.

The rearrangement uses TRBV18 and TRBJ2-5; 10 bases line up with TRBD1. CDR1 is KGHSH, CDR2 LQKENI, per germline. Trimming took 4 bases from V and 2 from J; bases not matched to a gene: 7. The CDR3 runs to 16 residues. The CDR3 here is CASSLLGQGVQETQYF. DNA for the CDR3: TGTGCCAGCTCACTACTAGGACAGGGGGTACAAGAGACCCAGTACTTC.

The rearrangement uses TRBV28 and TRBJ2-7, with D tentatively TRBD2 (5 bases). From germline, CDR1 is MDHEN and CDR2 SYDVKM. The CDR3 sequence is 16 residues long. V lost 2 bases to trimming and J lost 4 bases, with 18 bases between them. In DNA form, the CDR3 reads TGTGCCAGCAGTTTACTCCCCCAATTATCGGGGTACGAGCAGTACTTC. Amino acid sequence: CASSLLPQLSGYEQYF.

The chain employs TRBV5-6 and TRBJ2-2, with TRBD1 identical over 7 bases. V dropped 4 bases and J dropped 8; count of bases not matched to a gene: 8. The CDR3 has 14 amino acids. Germline values: CDR1 SGHDT, CDR2 YYEEEE. In DNA form, the CDR3 reads TGTGCCAGCAGCCAAAGGGGGCCTGGAGGGGAGCTGTTTTTT. Its translation: CASSQRGPGGELFF.

This clone appeared a few times. DNA of the CDR3: TGTGCCAGCAGCTTAGAAACTAGCGGGAGACCGTACGAGCAGTACTTC. Translated: CASSLETSGRPYEQYF. The chain couples TRBV7-9 to TRBJ2-7, with TRBD2 matching 11 bases. With 1 base clipped from V and 4 bases from J, the junction kept 6 bases outside the gene matches. CDR1 is SEHNR and CDR2 is FQNEAQ in the germline V gene (reference sequence). This CDR3 spans 16 amino acids. Based on the CDR3 plus reference TRBV7-9 and TRBJ2-7, the full variable domain is DTGVSQNPRHKITKRGQNVTFRCDPISEHNRLYWYRQTLGQGPEFLTYFQNEAQLEKSRLLSDRFSAERPKGSFSTLEIQRTEQGDSAMYLCASSLETSGRPYEQYFGPGTRLTVT.

The rearrangement joins TRBV7-9 to TRBJ2-7; TRBD2 aligns across 8 bases. V lost 3 bases, J lost 0 bases, and 4 bases stayed unmatched. Germline loops: CDR1 SEHNR, CDR2 FQNEAQ (reference sequence). The CDR3 consists of 15 residues. CDR3: CASSFLAGLSYEQYF. CDR3 sequence (DNA): TGTGCCAGCAGCTTCCTAGCGGGTCTCTCCTACGAGCAGTACTTC.

The CDR3 loop reads CASSYGGDTEAFF. CDR3 in DNA: TGTGCCAGCAGTTATGGGGGGGACACTGAAGCTTTCTTT. The V and J genes are TRBV6-1 and TRBJ1-1, with TRBD1 as a possible D gene (5 bases). V was shortened by 5 bases and J by 3 bases, with 10 bases between the two germline ends. Germline V gives CDR1 MNHNS, CDR2 SASEGT. The length of the CDR3 is 13 residues.

The count of this clone is one. The V call is TRBV11-2, the J call TRBJ2-1; 8 positions match TRBD2. This CDR3 contains 16 residues. With 5 bases clipped from V and 12 bases from J, the junction kept 18 bases outside the gene matches. Germline-derived CDR1 and CDR2 are SGHAT and FQNNGV. Written as DNA, the CDR3 is TGTGCCAGCAGCGGTGGAATAGCGGGATTTCTCGAGGTGCAGTTCTTC. Translation gives CASSGGIAGFLEVQFF. The full variable domain, its missing parts supplied by reference TRBV11-2 and TRBJ2-1, is EAGVAQSPRYKIIEKRQSVAFWCNPISGHATLYWYQQILGQGPKLLIQFQNNGVVDDSQLPKDRFSAERLKGVDSTLKIQPAKLEDSAVYLCASSGGIAGFLEVQFFGPGTRLTVL.

To note about this clone: This specimen includes other DNA sequences encoding the same CDR3. J is TRBJ2-7 and V is TRBV2, with no clear D. The germline V gene has CDR1 SNHLY and CDR2 FYNNEI. This CDR3 is built from 10 residues. Trimming removed 7 bases from V and 3 bases from J, with 4 bases in between. The CDR3 bases are TGTGCCAGCACGGGCTACGAGCAGTACTTC. This sequence encodes CASTGYEQYF.

This chain joins TRBV19 and TRBJ2-7; TRBD2 aligns across 7 bases. This CDR3 is 15 amino acids long. Losses at the gene ends were 5 bases for V and 6 bases for J; bases not matched to a gene: 13. The V gene's germline CDR1 is LNHDA and CDR2 SQIVND (reference sequence). In DNA, the CDR3 is TGTGCCAGTAGTTCCCCCCCGGGACTAAAAGTCGAGCAGTACTTC. Translating gives CASSSPPGLKVEQYF.

Regarding this clone: Other DNA sequences in the same sample also yield this CDR3. The chain joins TRBV7-9 to TRBJ2-7; D is uncertain. CDR1 and CDR2 from the germline V gene are SEHNR and FQNEAQ (reference sequence). V was shortened by 5 bases and J by 4 bases, with 9 bases between the two germline ends. This CDR3 comprises 12 residues. The CDR3 nucleotides are TGTGCCAGCAGCAAAGGGTCGTACGAGCAGTACTTC. This codes for CASSKGSYEQYF.

This chain uses TRBV5-4 with TRBJ1-2; tentative D call: TRBD1 (5 bases). The CDR3 spans 15 residues. The germline gives CDR1 SGHNT, CDR2 YYREEE (reference sequence). Trimming stripped 4 bases from V and 2 bases from J, with 15 bases between. CDR3: CASSPGGQANYGYTF. CDR3 bases: TGTGCCAGCAGCCCGGGGGGTCAAGCGAACTATGGCTACACCTTC.

V usage is TRBV4-1 and J usage is TRBJ2-7, with D tentatively TRBD1 or TRBD2 (5 bases each). This CDR3 contains 14 residues. V was trimmed by 3 bases and J by 5 bases, leaving 14 bases between them. The V gene's germline CDR1 is MGHRA and CDR2 YSYEKL. CDR3 in amino acids: CASSQSGGSDEQYF. The CDR3 region has the DNA TGCGCCAGCAGCCAGAGTGGGGGATCCGACGAGCAGTACTTC.

The rearrangement links TRBV5-1 to TRBJ1-5, with 12 positions matching TRBD1. Germline V gene lookup returns CDR1 SGHRS and CDR2 YFSETQ. Trimming at V came to 4 bases and at J to 6 bases, leaving 5 bases not matched to a gene. This CDR3 is 15 amino acids long. CDR3 protein: CASSLGQGASQPQHF. The CDR3 bases are TGCGCCAGCAGCCTGGGACAGGGGGCGTCTCAGCCCCAGCATTTT.

The rearrangement joins TRBV28 to TRBJ1-5; TRBD1 aligns across 10 bases. V shed 4 bases and J 7 bases; nucleotides not matched to a gene: 7. The germline CDR1 and CDR2 sequences are MDHEN and SYDVKM. This CDR3 contains 15 residues. Here the CDR3 reads CASSSRDRGGQPQHF. CDR3 DNA sequence: TGTGCCAGCAGTTCCAGGGACAGGGGAGGGCAGCCCCAGCATTTT. The variable domain in full, with the rest retrieved from reference TRBV28 and TRBJ1-5, is DVKVTQSSRYLVKRTGEKVFLECVQDMDHENMFWYRQDPGLGLRLIYFSYDVKMKEKGDIPEGYSVSREKKERFSLILESASTNQTSMYLCASSSRDRGGQPQHFGDGTRLSIL.

This chain links TRBV19 with TRBJ2-5; D unresolved. CDR3 length: 17 amino acids. CDR1 is LNHDA and CDR2 is SQIVND in the germline V gene (reference sequence). Trimming pared 3 bases from V and 5 bases from J, leaving 22 bases between. This CDR3 is CASSMGSTSGFGETQYF. In DNA form, the CDR3 reads TGTGCCAGTAGTATGGGCTCGACATCAGGTTTCGGGGAGACCCAGTACTTC.

The chain combines TRBV7-9 with TRBJ2-1, with TRBD2 matching 11 bases. Germline V lookup: CDR1 SEHNR, CDR2 FQNEAQ (reference sequence). There are 16 residues in the CDR3. J lost 8 bases, V lost 5 bases, and 11 bases had no gene match. The CDR3 is CASSRFSGRALDEQFF. Here the CDR3 DNA reads TGTGCCAGCAGCCGCTTTAGCGGGAGGGCCCTCGATGAGCAGTTCTTC. The variable domain in full, completed from reference TRBV7-9 and TRBJ2-1, reads DTGVSQNPRHKITKRGQNVTFRCDPISEHNRLYWYRQTLGQGPEFLTYFQNEAQLEKSRLLSDRFSAERPKGSFSTLEIQRTEQGDSAMYLCASSRFSGRALDEQFFGPGTRLTVL.

V and J are TRBV7-8 and TRBJ1-5; no reliable D call. Germline V gene sequence: CDR1 SGHVS, CDR2 FQNEAQ. V lost 2 bases to trimming and J lost 4 bases, with 15 bases between them. The CDR3 totals 16 residues. The CDR3 bases are TGTGCCAGCAGCTTACCCGCCAACCCGATTAATCAGCCCCAGCATTTT. Translating it yields CASSLPANPINQPQHF.

This clone was picked up one time. CDR3 nucleotide sequence: TGTGCCAGCAGTTGGACACCCCGGGACATCGGCACAGATACGCAGTATTTT. It yields the protein CASSWTPRDIGTDTQYF. The chain carries TRBV28 and TRBJ2-3, with D possibly TRBD1 on 6 matching bases. There are 17 residues in the CDR3. With 4 bases removed from V and 1 base from J, the gap between germline ends came to 18 bases. The germline V gene has CDR1 MDHEN and CDR2 SYDVKM. The full variable domain, its missing parts supplied by reference TRBV28 and TRBJ2-3, is DVKVTQSSRYLVKRTGEKVFLECVQDMDHENMFWYRQDPGLGLRLIYFSYDVKMKEKGDIPEGYSVSREKKERFSLILESASTNQTSMYLCASSWTPRDIGTDTQYFGPGTRLTVL.

This clone has a handful of counts. The chain uses TRBV6-5 and TRBJ2-1; 11 bases are a match to TRBD1. This CDR3 comprises 14 residues. Germline V gene data show CDR1 as MNHEY and CDR2 as SVGAGI. V lost 2 bases, J lost 8 bases, and 2 bases stayed unmatched. As DNA, the CDR3 is TGTGCCAGCAGTTACGGGACAGGGGGATATGAGCAGTTCTTC. Protein sequence: CASSYGTGGYEQFF.

DNA of the CDR3: TGTGCCAGCAGTTCCTTACTTAGCTACGAGCAGTACTTC. This codes for CASSSLLSYEQYF. The gene calls are TRBV28 and TRBJ2-7; no firm D call. The germline CDR1 and CDR2 sequences are MDHEN and SYDVKM. The CDR3 is 13 residues long. With 4 bases removed from V and 3 bases from J, the gap between germline ends came to 10 bases.

J is TRBJ1-1 and V is TRBV4-3; D may be TRBD1 (6 bases). Between the trimmed V and J ends, which lost 1 base and 4 bases, there was a span of 22 bases. Germline loops: CDR1 LGHNA, CDR2 YSLEER. The CDR3 is made up of 18 amino acids. CDR3 loop: CASSQGSRRGAGGTEAFF. In DNA, the CDR3 is TGCGCCAGCAGCCAAGGATCACGCCGGGGGGCCGGGGGCACTGAAGCTTTCTTT.

J is TRBJ2-7 and V is TRBV4-1, with TRBD2 identical over 9 bases. V lost 3 bases, J lost 3 bases, and 9 bases stayed unmatched. This CDR3 comprises 16 residues. The germline gives CDR1 MGHRA, CDR2 YSYEKL. CDR3 in amino acids: CASSHLSGGPLYEQYF. The CDR3 nucleotides read TGCGCCAGCAGCCACCTTAGCGGGGGACCCCTCTACGAGCAGTACTTC.

The chain has TRBV10-3 and TRBJ1-1, with D possibly TRBD1 on 5 matching bases. CDR3 size: 16 residues. CDR1 is ENHRY, CDR2 SYGVKD, per germline. V was cut by 0 bases and J by 1 base, with 12 bases left in between. CDR3: CAISESGGVENTEAFF. CDR3 sequence (DNA): TGTGCCATCAGTGAGTCAGGAGGGGTTGAGAACACTGAAGCTTTCTTT.

V and J are TRBV28 and TRBJ1-2; 8 bases line up with TRBD1. The ends lost 11 bases at V and 2 bases at J; junction bases unmatched: 7. This CDR3 is 13 amino acids long. Germline assignment: CDR1 MDHEN and CDR2 SYDVKM. This CDR3 reads CAGSDRANYGYTF. In nucleotides, the CDR3 is TGTGCCGGGTCGGACAGGGCGAACTATGGCTACACCTTC.

This chain joins TRBV30 and TRBJ1-1; possibly TRBD1 for D (5 bases). Germline values: CDR1 GTSNPN, CDR2 SVGIG (reference sequence). The V gene lost 4 bases and the J gene lost 4 bases, with 28 bases spanning the gap. This CDR3 spans 18 amino acids. The CDR3 region has the DNA TGTGCCTGGATAAACGCCCCGGGCCGGGGGGAGAGGACCACTGAAGCTTTCTTT. Residues: CAWINAPGRGERTTEAFF.

This chain links TRBV7-9 with TRBJ2-3; 7 positions agree with TRBD1. Germline-derived CDR1 and CDR2 are SEHNR and FQNEAQ (reference sequence). Trimming removed 4 bases from V and 1 base from J; junction bases left unmatched: 8. The CDR3 contains 16 residues. This CDR3 is CASSSRDSGRTDTQYF. The DNA for the CDR3 is TGTGCCAGCAGCTCCCGGGACAGCGGCCGCACAGATACGCAGTATTTT.

The chain links TRBV15 to TRBJ2-7, with a weak D call TRBD2 (6 bases). Germline V gene lookup returns CDR1 LNHNV and CDR2 YYDKDF (reference sequence). V lost 6 bases and J 7 bases, leaving 13 bases between the germline ends. CDR3 length equals 12 residues. The CDR3: CATRSWEEEQYF. In nucleotides, the CDR3 is TGTGCCACCAGAAGCTGGGAGGAGGAGCAGTACTTC.